This TCR beta chain was documented in a study of T cell repertoires in aging, cancer and after chemotherapy. About the research overall: Donor ages fell into six groups from 30 or younger up to 70 or older.

Rearranged V-D-J TRB sequences were amplified with a mixed TRB-A/B primer pool. In TCRdb, the multiplex PCR reads were re-called with MiXCR into one record per CDR3 protein. Among under 4,000 distinct CDR3 sequences listed, 20% to 30% were seen once. This clonotype was observed a few times. Its antigen is as yet unknown. Study findings and constraints: Compared with age-matched healthy donors, untreated hematological or solid cancer patients showed higher blood TCR clonality.

The germline gives CDR1 DFQATT, CDR2 SNEGSKA (reference sequence). There are 12 residues in the CDR3. V lost 6 bases, J lost 3 bases, and 9 bases lay in between. TCR beta rearrangements were amplified from peripheral blood genomic DNA. J is TRBJ2-1 and V is TRBV20-1; TRBD1 or TRBD2 may be the D gene (6 bases each). The sequencing input was blood. The origin of this receptor is a human donor with a solid tumor. The CDR3 reads CSAKGGYNEQFF. In DNA, the CDR3 is TGCAGTGCCAAGGGGGGCTACAATGAGCAGTTCTTC.